The 32 T cell receptor beta chains presented below share a single source sample, sequenced in a study of shared clonotypes between healthy human individuals. The assay was immunoSEQ multiplex PCR, and TCRdb's table has in-frame clones only and misses some. The data hold about 2.3 million clones, with roughly 92% observed a single time. The sample was naive CD4+ T cells from PBMCs. Regarding subset: CD45RA+ positively selected. These receptors were taken from a young man in good health. Some clones in this sample may be carry-over from other donors' samples.

The rearrangement links TRBV5-1 to TRBJ2-3, with TRBD2 matching 7 bases. There are 16 residues in the CDR3. Germline lookup yields CDR1 SGHRS and CDR2 YFSETQ. The V and J ends lost 0 bases and 0 bases, in that order; junction bases with no gene match: 4. CDR3 nucleotide sequence: TGCGCCAGCAGCTTGGACGCTAGCGGCAGCACAGATACGCAGTATTTT. It is translated as CASSLDASGSTDTQYF. The whole variable domain, filled in from reference TRBV5-1 and TRBJ2-3, reads KAGVTQTPRYLIKTRGQQVTLSCSPISGHRSVSWYQQTPGQGLQFLFEYFSETQRNKGNFPGRFSGRQFSNSRSEMNVSTLELGDSALYLCASSLDASGSTDTQYFGPGTRLTVL.

Comments on this clone: The sample has other DNA sequences that encode this CDR3 too. This sequence joins TRBV28 and TRBJ2-3, with D unresolved. V dropped 3 bases and J dropped 0 bases, with 7 bases sitting between them. This CDR3 contains 14 residues. CDR1 and CDR2 from the germline V gene are MDHEN and SYDVKM. In DNA form, the CDR3 reads TGTGCCAGCAGTTTCTCAGGTAGCACAGATACGCAGTATTTT. Translation gives CASSFSGSTDTQYF.

This clone appeared once. The chain links TRBV9 to TRBJ2-5; D remains unclear. This CDR3 spans 17 amino acids. V dropped 4 bases and J dropped 0 bases, with 19 bases sitting between them. Germline V gives CDR1 SGDLS, CDR2 YYNGEE. The CDR3 DNA is TGTGCCAGCAGCTTGTCCCCGTGGGTTTCGTACCAAGAGACCCAGTACTTC. This sequence encodes CASSLSPWVSYQETQYF.

This sequence joins TRBV11-2 and TRBJ2-7; D unclear. The CDR3 totals 14 residues. Trimming took 0 bases from V and 0 from J, leaving 6 bases between them. Per the germline V gene, CDR1 is SGHAT and CDR2 is FQNNGV. The CDR3 here is CASSLEAFSYEQYF. The DNA of the CDR3 is TGTGCCAGCAGCTTAGAGGCCTTCTCCTACGAGCAGTACTTC.

As DNA, the CDR3 is TGCGCCAGCAGCTTGGCTATGGGCAGGAACACTGAAGCTTTCTTT. Its translation is CASSLAMGRNTEAFF. The rearrangement links TRBV5-1 to TRBJ1-1; D gene ambiguous. Between the trimmed V and J ends, which lost 0 bases and 1 base, there was a span of 10 bases. The CDR3 length is 15 residues. The V gene's germline CDR1 is SGHRS and CDR2 YFSETQ.

The V and J genes are TRBV5-1 and TRBJ2-3; D may be TRBD1 (6 bases). Trimming pared 2 bases from V and 1 base from J, leaving 11 bases between. CDR1 and CDR2 (germline): SGHRS, YFSETQ. The CDR3 covers 15 residues. The CDR3 region is CASSFGAGGTDTQYF. The CDR3 nucleotides read TGCGCCAGCAGCTTCGGGGCAGGGGGCACAGATACGCAGTATTTT. Drawing the rest from reference TRBV5-1 and TRBJ2-3, the complete variable domain is KAGVTQTPRYLIKTRGQQVTLSCSPISGHRSVSWYQQTPGQGLQFLFEYFSETQRNKGNFPGRFSGRQFSNSRSEMNVSTLELGDSALYLCASSFGAGGTDTQYFGPGTRLTVL.

A note on this clone: Other DNA sequences of this sample code for an identical CDR3. The V and J genes are TRBV6-1 and TRBJ1-2, with TRBD1 as a possible D gene (6 bases). The CDR3 sequence is 13 residues long. Germline V gene sequence: CDR1 MNHNS, CDR2 SASEGT. V lost 6 bases to trimming and J lost 4 bases, with 12 bases between them. Here the CDR3 reads CASRATGSYGYTF. The CDR3 DNA is TGTGCCAGCAGAGCGACAGGCAGCTATGGCTACACCTTC.

The chain employs TRBV27 and TRBJ2-3; TRBD2 matches 13 bases. V gave up 8 bases and J gave up 2 bases; unmatched junction bases: 7. This CDR3 spans 16 amino acids. The germline CDR1 and CDR2 sequences are MNHEY and SMNVEV (reference sequence). CDR3: CASYGTSGISTDTQYF. CDR3 DNA sequence: TGTGCCAGCTACGGGACTAGCGGGATCTCCACAGATACGCAGTATTTT.

This chain joins TRBV7-8 and TRBJ2-7; 14 nucleotides agree with TRBD2. The CDR3 spans 16 residues. The V gene end was trimmed by 5 bases and the J gene end by 2 bases; junction bases not matched to a gene: 5. CDR1 SGHVS and CDR2 FQNEAQ come from the germline V gene. The CDR3 here is CASSPGGLAGAYEQYF. CDR3 coding DNA: TGTGCCAGCAGCCCAGGGGGACTAGCGGGAGCCTACGAGCAGTACTTC.

V usage is TRBV11-3 and J usage is TRBJ2-3; 8 bases match TRBD1. The germline V gene encodes CDR1 SGHNT and CDR2 YENEEA. J lost 2 bases, V lost 8 bases, and 9 bases had no gene match. The length of the CDR3 is 15 residues. The CDR3 loop reads CASATTGGYTDTQYF. CDR3 bases: TGTGCCAGCGCGACAACAGGGGGGTACACAGATACGCAGTATTTT.

The chain uses TRBV13 and TRBJ2-5; 8 nucleotides align to TRBD1. Trimming at V came to 4 bases and at J to 4 bases, leaving 5 bases not matched to a gene. Germline V CDR1 and CDR2: PRHDT, FYEKMQ (reference sequence). This CDR3 has 14 amino acids. Here the CDR3 reads CASSSSRGPETQYF. In DNA form, the CDR3 reads TGTGCCAGCAGCTCGTCCAGGGGGCCAGAGACCCAGTACTTC. The complete variable domain, with remaining parts taken from reference TRBV13 and TRBJ2-5, reads AAGVIQSPRHLIKEKRETATLKCYPIPRHDTVYWYQQGPGQDPQFLISFYEKMQSDKGSIPDRFSAQQFSDYHSELNMSSLELGDSALYFCASSSSRGPETQYFGPGTRLLVL.

V is TRBV5-1 and J is TRBJ2-3; D not resolved. V lost 0 bases and J 4 bases, leaving 9 bases between the germline ends. The length of the CDR3 is 14 residues. Germline assignment: CDR1 SGHRS and CDR2 YFSETQ. In nucleotides, the CDR3 is TGCGCCAGCAGCTTGGATCAAGGCGCAGATACGCAGTATTTT. Its translation is CASSLDQGADTQYF.

The rearrangement links TRBV19 to TRBJ1-5, with D uncertain. The CDR3 totals 15 residues. Deletions cut 7 bases from V and 4 bases from J, with 17 bases between. Germline V gene lookup returns CDR1 LNHDA and CDR2 SQIVND (reference sequence). CDR3 region: CASTKDRFWNQPQHF. CDR3 sequence (DNA): TGTGCCAGTACCAAGGACCGGTTTTGGAATCAGCCCCAGCATTTT.

This rearrangement joins TRBV5-4 to TRBJ1-2; D is unresolved. Germline V gene sequence: CDR1 SGHNT, CDR2 YYREEE (reference sequence). The CDR3 is 16 amino acids. Trimming pared 4 bases from V and 0 bases from J, leaving 16 bases between. This CDR3 is CASSQPAGRANYGYTF. As DNA, the CDR3 is TGTGCCAGCAGCCAACCGGCCGGCAGAGCTAACTATGGCTACACCTTC.

The V and J genes are TRBV5-4 and TRBJ2-3; 8 positions agree with TRBD2. J gave up 0 bases and V 4 bases, and 4 bases lay outside the gene matches. Germline CDR1 reads SGHNT; CDR2 reads YYREEE (reference sequence). CDR3 length equals 15 residues. The CDR3 reads CASSTLAGSTDTQYF. The DNA of the CDR3 is TGTGCCAGCAGCACCTTAGCGGGGAGCACAGATACGCAGTATTTT.

This chain connects TRBV5-1 to TRBJ2-5, with D tentatively TRBD1 (5 bases). This CDR3 is 18 amino acids long. Trimming cost V 2 bases and J 1 base, with 21 bases left between them. Per germline, CDR1 SGHRS and CDR2 YFSETQ. The CDR3 DNA follows: TGCGCCAGCAGCTTCCCCCCTTGGCACACAGGTTTCCAAGAGACCCAGTACTTC. Its translation: CASSFPPWHTGFQETQYF.

The chain carries TRBV6-1 and TRBJ1-5; TRBD1 matches at 9 bases. With 0 bases clipped from V and 6 bases from J, the junction kept 12 bases outside the gene matches. The CDR3 is made up of 18 amino acids. CDR1 and CDR2 from the germline V gene are MNHNS and SASEGT. DNA for the CDR3: TGTGCCAGCAGTGAAGCGGGGGTGGGGACAGGGTGGTTTCAGCCCCAGCATTTT. It yields the protein CASSEAGVGTGWFQPQHF.

The chain is built from TRBV5-5 and TRBJ2-7, with TRBD2 matching 12 bases. Germline CDR1 SGHKS, CDR2 YYEKEE (reference sequence). J lost 4 bases, V lost 2 bases, and 7 bases had no gene match. The length of the CDR3 is 16 residues. Written as DNA, the CDR3 is TGTGCCAGCAGCTTACTAGCGGGAGGTAGAGTGTACGAGCAGTACTTC. Protein product: CASSLLAGGRVYEQYF.

The rearrangement joins TRBV29-1 to TRBJ1-4, with D tentatively TRBD1 (5 bases). The CDR3 is 14 amino acids. CDR1 SQVTM and CDR2 ANQGSEA come from the germline V gene. V was shortened by 5 bases and J by 7 bases, with 17 bases between the two germline ends. This CDR3 is CSVKRGSKAEKLFF. CDR3 sequence (DNA): TGCAGCGTTAAAAGGGGAAGTAAGGCTGAAAAACTGTTTTTT.

This clone appeared once. The gene calls are TRBV9 and TRBJ2-2, with 10 bases that match TRBD2. Unmatched junction bases numbered 4, after V lost 0 bases and J lost 2 bases. Looked up from germline, CDR1 is SGDLS and CDR2 is YYNGEE. The CDR3 consists of 17 residues. In DNA form, the CDR3 reads TGTGCCAGCAGCGTAGAGGTAGCGGGAGGAAACACCGGGGAGCTGTTTTTT. Translated: CASSVEVAGGNTGELFF.

The chain employs TRBV7-9 and TRBJ2-1; D is uncertain. Trimming cost V 5 bases and J 0 bases, with 23 bases left between them. CDR1 and CDR2 (germline): SEHNR, FQNEAQ (reference sequence). CDR3 length: 19 amino acids. The DNA for the CDR3 is TGTGCCAGCAGCCCACTTGGTTGGGGTCTCCCATACTCCTACAATGAGCAGTTCTTC. It is translated as CASSPLGWGLPYSYNEQFF.

The genes are TRBV2 and TRBJ2-7, with D maybe TRBD1 (7 bases). The CDR3 is made up of 13 amino acids. Trimming pared 8 bases from V and 3 bases from J, leaving 14 bases between. Germline assignment: CDR1 SNHLY and CDR2 FYNNEI. CDR3 protein: CASARDSNYEQYF. CDR3 nucleotides: TGTGCCAGCGCGCGGGACAGCAACTACGAGCAGTACTTC.

The V gene is TRBV19, the J gene TRBJ1-1; no clear D. CDR3 length: 13 amino acids. CDR1 and CDR2 (germline): LNHDA, SQIVND (reference sequence). Between the trimmed V and J ends, which lost 4 bases and 2 bases, there was a span of 8 bases. The CDR3 is CASSTKINTEAFF. Written as DNA, the CDR3 is TGTGCCAGTAGTACAAAGATTAACACTGAAGCTTTCTTT.

CDR3 amino acids: CASSQIQGALGEQYF. The CDR3 DNA sequence: TGTGCCAGCAGCCAGATACAGGGGGCTTTGGGAGAGCAGTACTTC. V usage is TRBV7-8 and J usage is TRBJ2-7; TRBD1 matches at 9 bases. Germline-derived CDR1 and CDR2 are SGHVS and FQNEAQ. This CDR3 is built from 15 residues. V trimming: 5 bases; J trimming: 7 bases; junction bases outside the gene matches: 12.

The rearrangement uses TRBV28 and TRBJ1-2; 8 bases line up with TRBD1. CDR1 is MDHEN, CDR2 SYDVKM, per germline. Trimming took 5 bases from V and 6 from J; bases not matched to a gene: 11. The CDR3 loop spans 15 amino acids. The CDR3 here is CASSEMDREGNGYTF. The CDR3 DNA reads as TGTGCCAGCAGTGAAATGGACAGGGAGGGAAATGGCTACACCTTC.

This chain joins TRBV18 and TRBJ2-1; D is undetermined. The CDR3 loop spans 15 amino acids. The ends were cut back, 1 base at V and 1 base at J, with 8 bases in the middle. Germline loops: CDR1 KGHSH, CDR2 LQKENI. This chain's CDR3 is CASSPRAVSYNEQFF. CDR3 nucleotide sequence: TGTGCCAGCTCACCACGGGCCGTTTCCTACAATGAGCAGTTCTTC. Variable domain in full (rest from reference TRBV18 and TRBJ2-1): NAGVMQNPRHLVRRRGQEARLRCSPMKGHSHVYWYRQLPEEGLKFMVYLQKENIIDESGMPKERFSAEFPKEGPSILRIQQVVRGDSAAYFCASSPRAVSYNEQFFGPGTRLTVL.

The chain combines TRBV2 with TRBJ1-1, with a tentative D call TRBD1 (6 bases). The CDR3 runs to 17 residues. Germline V lookup: CDR1 SNHLY, CDR2 FYNNEI. The V gene lost 9 bases and the J gene lost 2 bases, with 25 bases spanning the gap. The CDR3 bases are TGTGCCAGTACGTACCAGGGGCCGGGATTTCTAAACACTGAAGCTTTCTTT. This sequence encodes CASTYQGPGFLNTEAFF.

A note on this clone: The germline gene is not matched at one end of the junction; a read error may be the cause. The genes are TRBV7-8 and TRBJ2-7; tentatively, D is TRBD1 or TRBD2 (5 bases each). The CDR3 totals 9 residues. Germline CDR1 and CDR2: SGHVS and FQNEAQ. CDR3: CWGRYEQYF. CDR3 nucleotides: TGCTGGGGACGGTACGAGCAGTACTTC.

The V and J genes are TRBV6-5 and TRBJ2-5, with D perhaps TRBD2 (6 bases). This CDR3 spans 15 amino acids. Trimming removed 2 bases from V and 6 bases from J, with 16 bases in between. Germline CDR1 MNHEY, CDR2 SVGAGI. CDR3 nucleotides: TGTGCCAGCAGTTACGTTACCGGGGAGGCAAAGACCCAGTACTTC. Translated, it gives CASSYVTGEAKTQYF.

CDR3 protein: CASSGLGRPEAFF. The CDR3 DNA reads as TGTGCCAGCAGTGGGCTGGGGCGACCTGAAGCTTTCTTT. The gene calls are TRBV6-1 and TRBJ1-1, with D possibly matching TRBD1 (5 bases). V was pared by 4 bases and J by 6 bases, with 12 bases between. CDR3 length: 13 amino acids. CDR1 MNHNS and CDR2 SASEGT come from the germline V gene.

With regard to this clone: Other DNA sequences within the sample encode an identical CDR3. The chain joins TRBV5-1 to TRBJ2-1, with TRBD2 matching 8 bases. This CDR3 is built from 15 residues. The V segment lost 2 bases and the J segment 4 bases; nucleotides outside the gene matches: 5. Germline CDR1 SGHRS, CDR2 YFSETQ. Written as DNA, the CDR3 is TGCGCCAGCAGCTTCGGACTAGCCGATTACAATGAGCAGTTCTTC. Translation gives CASSFGLADYNEQFF. The full variable domain, rest sourced from reference TRBV5-1 and TRBJ2-1, is KAGVTQTPRYLIKTRGQQVTLSCSPISGHRSVSWYQQTPGQGLQFLFEYFSETQRNKGNFPGRFSGRQFSNSRSEMNVSTLELGDSALYLCASSFGLADYNEQFFGPGTRLTVL.

This chain joins TRBV2 and TRBJ2-4; TRBD2 might be the D (7 bases). Germline values: CDR1 SNHLY, CDR2 FYNNEI. This CDR3 contains 16 residues. V gave up 7 bases and J gave up 1 base, with 17 bases separating them. CDR3 in amino acids: CASKGRGGSAKNIQYF. CDR3 DNA: TGTGCCAGCAAAGGGAGGGGGGGTTCGGCCAAAAACATTCAGTACTTC.